The 29 T cell receptor beta chains in this list originate from one sample, sequenced in a study of chemoradiotherapy in HPV16-positive cancers. The method was immunoSEQ multiplex PCR; TCRdb's version includes in-frame clones alone and lacks a portion of them. The sample shows roughly 9,800 clones, about 82% of them seen only once. The material was blood, obtained from a patient who underwent chemoradiotherapy. The source of these receptors is a human donor with HPV-associated anogenital cancer.

V is TRBV5-5 and J is TRBJ1-5; perhaps TRBD1 as D (6 bases). The CDR3 loop spans 15 amino acids. V was pared by 2 bases and J by 4 bases, with 13 bases between. The germline CDR1 and CDR2 sequences are SGHKS and YYEKEE (reference sequence). The DNA of the CDR3 is TGTGCCAGCAGCTTCCAGGGGACGATGAATCAGCCCCAGCATTTT. It translates to CASSFQGTMNQPQHF.

This sequence joins TRBV18 and TRBJ1-5, with 9 bases fitting TRBD1. Germline assignment: CDR1 KGHSH and CDR2 LQKENI. V lost 1 base to trimming and J lost 5 bases; unmatched junction nucleotides: 3. CDR3 length equals 15 residues. The DNA for the CDR3 is TGTGCCAGCTCACCACAGGACAGGGGAGATCAGCCCCAGCATTTT. Translating it yields CASSPQDRGDQPQHF.

CDR3: CASSFSADSYEQYF. CDR3 coding DNA: TGTGCCAGCAGCTTCTCGGCTGATTCCTACGAGCAGTACTTC. The V gene is TRBV13, the J gene TRBJ2-5; D unclear. The closer fit of TRBJ2-7 to the DNA end suggests the J call may be wrong. CDR1 and CDR2 (germline): PRHDT, FYEKMQ (reference sequence). The CDR3 has 14 amino acids.

The rearrangement joins TRBV19 to TRBJ1-4; 9 nucleotides line up with TRBD1. The V gene end was trimmed by 7 bases and the J gene end by 7 bases; junction bases not matched to a gene: 10. This CDR3 region has 15 residues. CDR1 is LNHDA, CDR2 SQIVND, per germline (reference sequence). In nucleotides, the CDR3 is TGTGCCAGTACGCCTCCGGGACAGGGCGGTGAAAAACTGTTTTTT. The encoded protein is CASTPPGQGGEKLFF.

This clone was counted a few times. The CDR3 DNA reads TGTGCCAGTAGCACCCGGACTACATTAACCACCGGGGAGCTGTTTTTT. The encoded protein is CASSTRTTLTTGELFF. The rearrangement uses TRBV19 and TRBJ2-2, with a tentative D call TRBD2 (6 bases). Germline V gene data show CDR1 as LNHDA and CDR2 as SQIVND (reference sequence). The CDR3 loop spans 16 amino acids. The germline V and J ends were trimmed by 6 bases and 4 bases, with 18 bases remaining between them.

The chain links TRBV4-1 to TRBJ1-3; TRBD1 aligns across 9 bases. Germline V CDR1 and CDR2: MGHRA, YSYEKL. The CDR3 contains 15 residues. Trimming removed 5 bases from V and 7 bases from J; junction bases left unmatched: 9. The CDR3 region is CASSGGQGVRNTIYF. As DNA, the CDR3 is TGCGCCAGCAGCGGGGGACAGGGTGTCAGGAACACCATATATTTT.

The rearrangement links TRBV7-9 to TRBJ2-3; 8 positions agree with TRBD2. V was pared by 1 base and J by 4 bases, with 7 bases of the junction left unmatched. The CDR3 runs 16 residues. Germline V CDR1 and CDR2: SEHNR, FQNEAQ (reference sequence). The chain's CDR3 is CASSLEGTRRADTQYF. The CDR3 DNA is TGTGCCAGCAGCTTAGAGGGGACTAGGCGGGCAGATACGCAGTATTTT.

V is TRBV11-1 and J is TRBJ2-5, with a possible D match to TRBD1 (5 bases). Germline CDR1 SGHAT, CDR2 FQDESV (reference sequence). This CDR3 has 13 residues. V was trimmed by 5 bases and J by 4 bases, leaving 11 bases between them. The CDR3 region has the DNA TGTGCCAGCAGCCCCCAGGGTGGAGAGACCCAGTACTTC. This gives the protein CASSPQGGETQYF.

This sequence joins TRBV5-4 and TRBJ1-2, with 9 bases aligning to TRBD1. J lost 4 bases, V lost 6 bases, and 13 bases had no gene match. The CDR3 spans 16 residues. Germline loops: CDR1 SGHNT, CDR2 YYREEE (reference sequence). The CDR3 bases are TGTGCCAGCATCCTTCAGGGGACAGGGATTCGCTATGGCTACACCTTC. Encoded protein: CASILQGTGIRYGYTF.

This clone appeared a few times. The V call is TRBV7-6, the J call TRBJ1-2; D is undetermined. With 1 base removed from V and 4 bases from J, the gap between germline ends came to 10 bases. Germline assignment: CDR1 SGHVS and CDR2 FNYEAQ. This CDR3 contains 14 residues. CDR3 residues: CASSLDLGTYGYTF. The CDR3 DNA follows: TGTGCCAGCAGCTTAGATCTGGGTACCTATGGCTACACCTTC.

The rearrangement links TRBV10-3 to TRBJ2-6; a possible D gene is TRBD2 (6 bases). V gave up 4 bases and J gave up 0 bases, with 10 bases separating them. CDR3 size: 16 residues. The germline V gene has CDR1 ENHRY and CDR2 SYGVKD. This CDR3 reads CAISGEDFSGANVLTF. The CDR3, as DNA: TGTGCCATCAGTGGGGAGGACTTCTCTGGGGCCAACGTCCTGACTTTC.

The gene calls are TRBV7-8 and TRBJ1-2; 9 bases are shared with TRBD1. CDR1 is SGHVS and CDR2 is FQNEAQ in the germline V gene. The CDR3 runs 13 residues. Germline trimming cut 5 bases from V and 5 bases from J; bases unmatched to any gene: 3. CDR3: CASSTTGGYGYTF. The CDR3 bases are TGTGCCAGCAGCACGACAGGGGGATATGGCTACACCTTC.

V and J are TRBV2 and TRBJ2-5, with TRBD2 matching 12 bases. This CDR3 region has 15 residues. Germline CDR1 is SNHLY and CDR2 is FYNNEI. Unmatched junction bases numbered 8, after V lost 5 bases and J lost 7 bases. The CDR3 reads CASSPPSGGAGTQYF. The CDR3 DNA sequence: TGTGCCAGCAGTCCACCTAGCGGGGGGGCCGGGACCCAGTACTTC.

V is TRBV21-1 and J is TRBJ1-1; TRBD1, as called in the table, went unchecked against the DNA. TRBV21-1 is a known pseudogene. The CDR3 extends over 13 amino acids. CDR3 protein: CASSNRGGTEAFF. In DNA, the CDR3 is TGTGCCAGCAGCAACAGGGGTGGCACTGAAGCTTTCTTT.

The J gene is TRBJ2-3, the V gene TRBV9; 9 positions agree with TRBD2. J was trimmed by 2 bases and V by 1 base; bases with no gene match: 2. From germline, CDR1 is SGDLS and CDR2 YYNGEE. The CDR3 loop spans 15 amino acids. The CDR3 DNA follows: TGTGCCAGCAGCGTAAGCGGGGGGCTCACAGATACGCAGTATTTT. Its translation is CASSVSGGLTDTQYF.

This chain joins TRBV6-4 and TRBJ2-1; D might be TRBD1 or TRBD2, each matching 6 bases. This CDR3 contains 13 residues. V gave up 4 bases and J gave up 9 bases, with 13 bases separating them. CDR1 and CDR2 (germline): MRHNA, SNTAGT. The CDR3 DNA follows: TGTGCCAGCAGTGGTTCGGGGGCCGGTGAGCAGTTCTTC. As protein: CASSGSGAGEQFF.

The chain couples TRBV7-8 to TRBJ2-5, with D hard to call. This CDR3 has 11 residues. The V and J ends lost 5 bases and 4 bases respectively, with 5 bases between them. The germline gives CDR1 SGHVS, CDR2 FQNEAQ. The CDR3 region has the DNA TGTGCCAGCAGCATTCTAGAGACCCAGTACTTC. Protein product: CASSILETQYF.

The chain links TRBV7-8 to TRBJ2-7; D is undetermined. V was trimmed by 1 base and J by 0 bases, leaving 4 bases between them. In germline, CDR1 is SGHVS, CDR2 FQNEAQ. This CDR3 is built from 13 residues. CDR3 protein: CASSLDSSYEQYF. CDR3 coding DNA: TGTGCCAGCAGCTTAGACAGCTCCTACGAGCAGTACTTC.

The rearrangement uses TRBV6-1 and TRBJ2-7; D is ambiguous. This CDR3 region has 12 residues. With 1 base removed from V and 3 bases from J, the gap between germline ends came to 4 bases. Germline loops: CDR1 MNHNS, CDR2 SASEGT. CDR3 nucleotide sequence: TGTGCCAGCAGTGAAGGGGGCTACGAGCAGTACTTC. Encoded protein: CASSEGGYEQYF.

This chain uses TRBV18 with TRBJ2-7; no reliable D call. The V end lost 3 bases, the J end lost 1 base, and 7 bases lay between the germline ends. The CDR3 length is 13 residues. Germline V gene lookup returns CDR1 KGHSH and CDR2 LQKENI. Here the CDR3 reads CASSPNRSYEQYF. In DNA, the CDR3 is TGTGCCAGCTCACCGAATAGGTCCTACGAGCAGTACTTC.

This clone is medium-sized by share. The V call is TRBV27, the J call TRBJ2-5; possibly TRBD1 for D (6 bases). Trimming cost V 5 bases and J 3 bases, with 10 bases left between them. There are 13 residues in the CDR3. In germline, CDR1 is MNHEY, CDR2 SMNVEV (reference sequence). This chain's CDR3 is CASSGTIKETQYF. The CDR3 bases are TGTGCCAGCAGTGGGACAATCAAAGAGACCCAGTACTTC.

The chain links TRBV6-5 to TRBJ1-1, with D tentatively TRBD1 (5 bases). The germline V gene has CDR1 MNHEY and CDR2 SVGAGI. The V end lost 4 bases, the J end lost 3 bases, and 12 bases lay between the germline ends. The CDR3 is 14 amino acids. The CDR3 loop reads CASSFWGGDTEAFF. For the CDR3, the DNA is TGTGCCAGCAGTTTCTGGGGAGGGGACACTGAAGCTTTCTTT.

The gene calls are TRBV29-1 and TRBJ2-6; D perhaps matches TRBD1 (5 bases). The V and J ends lost 6 bases and 0 bases respectively, with 18 bases between them. CDR3 length: 17 residues. Per the germline V gene, CDR1 is SQVTM and CDR2 is ANQGSEA. CDR3 region: CSVGRTTTASGANVLTF. The CDR3 DNA reads as TGCAGCGTGGGCCGGACAACAACCGCCTCTGGGGCCAACGTCCTGACTTTC. Using reference TRBV29-1 and TRBJ2-6 for the parts outside the CDR3, the full variable domain is SAVISQKPSRDICQRGTSLTIQCQVDSQVTMMFWYRQQPGQSLTLIATANQGSEATYESGFVIDKFPISRPNLTFSTLTVSNMSPEDSSIYLCSVGRTTTASGANVLTFGAGSRLTVL.

J is TRBJ1-2 and V is TRBV10-3; TRBD1 matches 12 bases. V trimming: 6 bases; J trimming: 8 bases; junction bases outside the gene matches: 4. Germline values: CDR1 ENHRY, CDR2 SYGVKD. The CDR3 covers 13 residues. The CDR3 region is CAIRGQGALGYTF. As DNA, the CDR3 is TGTGCCATCAGGGGACAGGGGGCTTTGGGCTACACCTTC.

This sequence joins TRBV7-6 and TRBJ1-1; possible D gene TRBD1, 6 bases. Trimming stripped 5 bases from V and 4 bases from J, with 17 bases between. This CDR3 has 15 residues. Germline CDR1 is SGHVS and CDR2 is FNYEAQ. The CDR3 DNA is TGTGCCAGCAGCCCGGACAGAGATGATGGCACTGAAGCTTTCTTT. Translated: CASSPDRDDGTEAFF.

Worth noting for this clone: The junction does not match germline at one end; this may be a read error. This sequence joins TRBV5-4 and TRBJ2-2, with D possibly matching TRBD2 (5 bases). Germline CDR1 is SGHNT and CDR2 is YYREEE (reference sequence). CDR3 length equals 16 residues. Here the CDR3 reads CVSSFRGGSRTGELFF. The DNA of the CDR3 is TGTGTCAGCAGCTTTCGGGGTGGGTCGAGGACCGGGGAGCTGTTTTTT. Combining the CDR3 with reference TRBV5-4 and TRBJ2-2 gives the whole variable domain ETGVTQSPTHLIKTRGQQVTLRCSSQSGHNTVSWYQQALGQGPQFIFQYYREEENGRGNFPPRFSGLQFPNYSSELNVNALELDDSALYLCVSSFRGGSRTGELFFGEGSRLTVL.

The CDR3 reads CASSTDFAGLPLHF. The CDR3 DNA reads TGTGCCAGTAGTACAGATTTCGCGGGTCTACCCCTCCACTTT. The genes are TRBV19 and TRBJ1-6; D is undetermined. Germline V gene sequence: CDR1 LNHDA, CDR2 SQIVND (reference sequence). The CDR3 covers 14 residues. The V gene lost 4 bases and the J gene lost 12 bases, with 16 bases spanning the gap.

The chain recombines TRBV9 with TRBJ2-2, with D maybe TRBD1 (6 bases). Germline CDR1 is SGDLS and CDR2 is YYNGEE. V lost 6 bases and J 6 bases, leaving 18 bases between the germline ends. This CDR3 has 15 residues. CDR3 coding DNA: TGTGCCAGCAAGATGGGTGGGGGCGGCGCCGGGGAGCTGTTTTTT. It encodes CASKMGGGGAGELFF.

This chain connects TRBV6-5 to TRBJ2-2; D ambiguous. In germline, CDR1 is MNHEY, CDR2 SVGAGI. The CDR3 sequence is 12 residues long. Trimming stripped 2 bases from V and 6 bases from J, with 4 bases between. The CDR3 is CASSYGPGELFF. The CDR3 region has the DNA TGTGCCAGCAGTTACGGTCCCGGGGAGCTGTTTTTT.